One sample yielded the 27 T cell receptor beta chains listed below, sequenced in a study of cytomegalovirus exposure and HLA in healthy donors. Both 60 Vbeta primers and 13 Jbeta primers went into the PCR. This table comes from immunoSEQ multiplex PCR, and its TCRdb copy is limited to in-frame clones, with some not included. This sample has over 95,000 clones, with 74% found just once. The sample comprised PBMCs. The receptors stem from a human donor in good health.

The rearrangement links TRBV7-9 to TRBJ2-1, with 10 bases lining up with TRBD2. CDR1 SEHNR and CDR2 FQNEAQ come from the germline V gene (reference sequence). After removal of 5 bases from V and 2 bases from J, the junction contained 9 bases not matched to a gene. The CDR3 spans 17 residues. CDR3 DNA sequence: TGTGCCAGCAGCCCATCCCCTGGACTAGCGGCCTACAATGAGCAGTTCTTC. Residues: CASSPSPGLAAYNEQFF.

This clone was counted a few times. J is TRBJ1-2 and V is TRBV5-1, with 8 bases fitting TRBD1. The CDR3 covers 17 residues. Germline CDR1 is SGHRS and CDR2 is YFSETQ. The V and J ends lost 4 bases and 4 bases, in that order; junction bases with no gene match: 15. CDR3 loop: CASSPQGAPNIGYGYTF. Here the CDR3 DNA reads TGCGCCAGCAGCCCCCAGGGGGCCCCCAATATCGGCTATGGCTACACCTTC.

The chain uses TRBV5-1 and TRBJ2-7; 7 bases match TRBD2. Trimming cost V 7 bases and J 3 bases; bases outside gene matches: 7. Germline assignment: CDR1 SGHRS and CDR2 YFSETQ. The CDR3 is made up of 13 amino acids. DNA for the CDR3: TGCGCCAGCGCCGCGTCGGGGGGCTACGAGCAGTACTTC. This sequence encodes CASAASGGYEQYF.

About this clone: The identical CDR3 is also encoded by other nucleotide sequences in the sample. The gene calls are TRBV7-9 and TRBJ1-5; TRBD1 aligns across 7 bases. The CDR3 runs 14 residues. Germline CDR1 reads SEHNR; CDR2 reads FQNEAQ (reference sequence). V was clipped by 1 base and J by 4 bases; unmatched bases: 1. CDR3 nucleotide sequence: TGTGCCAGCAGCTTAGGACAGGGTAATCAGCCCCAGCATTTT. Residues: CASSLGQGNQPQHF. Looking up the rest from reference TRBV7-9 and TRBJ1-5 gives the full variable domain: DTGVSQNPRHKITKRGQNVTFRCDPISEHNRLYWYRQTLGQGPEFLTYFQNEAQLEKSRLLSDRFSAERPKGSFSTLEIQRTEQGDSAMYLCASSLGQGNQPQHFGDGTRLSIL.

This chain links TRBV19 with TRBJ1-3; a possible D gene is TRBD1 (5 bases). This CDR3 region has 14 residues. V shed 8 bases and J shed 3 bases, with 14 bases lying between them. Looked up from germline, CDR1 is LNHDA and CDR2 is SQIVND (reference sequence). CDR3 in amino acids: CASSGGIYGNTIYF. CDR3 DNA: TGTGCCAGTTCCGGGGGAATATATGGAAACACCATATATTTT.

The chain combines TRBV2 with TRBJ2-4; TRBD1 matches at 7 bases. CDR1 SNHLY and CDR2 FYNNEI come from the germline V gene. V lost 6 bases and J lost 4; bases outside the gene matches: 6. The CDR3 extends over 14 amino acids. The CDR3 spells CASRPGTEKNIQYF. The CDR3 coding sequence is TGTGCCAGCAGGCCTGGGACAGAGAAAAACATTCAGTACTTC.

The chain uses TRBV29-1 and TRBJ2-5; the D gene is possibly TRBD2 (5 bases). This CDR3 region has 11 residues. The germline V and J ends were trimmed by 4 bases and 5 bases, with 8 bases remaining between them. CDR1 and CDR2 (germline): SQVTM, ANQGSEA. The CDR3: CSVGTAETQYF. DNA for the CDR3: TGCAGCGTTGGGACTGCGGAGACCCAGTACTTC.

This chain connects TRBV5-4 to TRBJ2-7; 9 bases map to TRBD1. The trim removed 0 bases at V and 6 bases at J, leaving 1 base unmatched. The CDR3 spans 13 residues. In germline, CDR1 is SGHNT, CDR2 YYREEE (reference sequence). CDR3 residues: CASSLEQGAEQYF. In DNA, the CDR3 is TGTGCCAGCAGCTTGGAACAGGGGGCCGAGCAGTACTTC. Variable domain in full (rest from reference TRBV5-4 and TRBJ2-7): ETGVTQSPTHLIKTRGQQVTLRCSSQSGHNTVSWYQQALGQGPQFIFQYYREEENGRGNFPPRFSGLQFPNYSSELNVNALELDDSALYLCASSLEQGAEQYFGPGTRLTVT.

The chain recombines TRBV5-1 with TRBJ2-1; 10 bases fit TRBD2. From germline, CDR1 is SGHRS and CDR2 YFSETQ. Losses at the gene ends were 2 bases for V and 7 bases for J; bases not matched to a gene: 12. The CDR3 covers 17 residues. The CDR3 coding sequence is TGCGCCAGCAGCTTCAGACTCGGGGGTAGCGGGAGGAATGAGCAGTTCTTC. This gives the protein CASSFRLGGSGRNEQFF.

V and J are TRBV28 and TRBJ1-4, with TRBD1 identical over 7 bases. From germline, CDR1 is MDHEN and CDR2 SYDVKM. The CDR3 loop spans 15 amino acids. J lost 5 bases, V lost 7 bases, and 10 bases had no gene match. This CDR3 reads CASTFAGQANEKLFF. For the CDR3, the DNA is TGTGCCAGCACTTTTGCCGGACAGGCGAATGAAAAACTGTTTTTT.

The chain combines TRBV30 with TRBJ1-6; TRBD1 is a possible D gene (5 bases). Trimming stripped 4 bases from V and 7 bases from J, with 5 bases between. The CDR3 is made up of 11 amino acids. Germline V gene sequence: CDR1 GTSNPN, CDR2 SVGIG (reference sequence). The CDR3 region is CAWNRNSPLHF. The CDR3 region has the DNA TGTGCCTGGAACAGGAATTCACCCCTCCACTTT.

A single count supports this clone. In DNA, the CDR3 is TGTGCCATCAGTGAAGGGGGACTAGGAGAGCAGTTCTTC. As protein: CAISEGGLGEQFF. This chain uses TRBV10-3 with TRBJ2-1, with 8 bases aligning to TRBD2. CDR1 and CDR2 (germline): ENHRY, SYGVKD. CDR3 size: 13 residues. V lost 3 bases, J lost 10 bases, and 5 bases stayed unmatched.

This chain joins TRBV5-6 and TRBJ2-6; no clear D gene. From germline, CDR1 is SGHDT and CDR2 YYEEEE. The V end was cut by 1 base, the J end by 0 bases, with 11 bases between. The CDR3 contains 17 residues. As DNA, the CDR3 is TGTGCCAGCAGCTTGTTGGTTGGCCGCTCTGGGGCCAACGTCCTGACTTTC. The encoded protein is CASSLLVGRSGANVLTF.

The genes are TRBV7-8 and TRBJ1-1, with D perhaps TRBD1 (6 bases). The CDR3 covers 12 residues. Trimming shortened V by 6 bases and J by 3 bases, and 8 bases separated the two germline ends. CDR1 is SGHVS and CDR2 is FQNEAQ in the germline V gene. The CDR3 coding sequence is TGTGCCAGCAGGCAGGGGTACACTGAAGCTTTCTTT. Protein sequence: CASRQGYTEAFF.

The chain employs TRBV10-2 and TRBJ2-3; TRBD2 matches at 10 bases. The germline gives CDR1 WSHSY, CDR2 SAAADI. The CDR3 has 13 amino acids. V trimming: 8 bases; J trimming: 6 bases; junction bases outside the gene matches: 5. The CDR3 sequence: CASSERGGDTQYF. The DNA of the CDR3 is TGCGCCAGCTCGGAGCGGGGGGGGGATACGCAGTATTTT.

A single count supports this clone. The CDR3 region is CASRPILAGGYYEQFF. The CDR3 DNA reads as TGCGCCAGCAGACCAATCCTAGCGGGAGGTTACTATGAGCAGTTCTTC. The rearrangement uses TRBV5-1 and TRBJ2-1, with 11 bases fitting TRBD2. In germline, CDR1 is SGHRS, CDR2 YFSETQ. V lost 5 bases, J lost 8 bases, and 12 bases stayed unmatched. CDR3 length: 16 residues.

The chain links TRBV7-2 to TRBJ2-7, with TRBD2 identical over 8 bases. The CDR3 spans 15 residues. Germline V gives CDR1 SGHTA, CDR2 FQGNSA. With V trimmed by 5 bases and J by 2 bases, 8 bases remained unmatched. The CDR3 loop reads CASSPGGVVAYEQYF. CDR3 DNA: TGTGCCAGCAGCCCGGGAGGGGTAGTTGCCTACGAGCAGTACTTC.

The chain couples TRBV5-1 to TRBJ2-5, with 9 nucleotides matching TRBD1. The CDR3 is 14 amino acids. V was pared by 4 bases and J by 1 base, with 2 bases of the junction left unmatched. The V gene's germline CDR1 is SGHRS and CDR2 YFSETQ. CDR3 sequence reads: CASSVQGAQETQYF. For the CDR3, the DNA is TGCGCCAGCAGCGTACAGGGGGCCCAAGAGACCCAGTACTTC.

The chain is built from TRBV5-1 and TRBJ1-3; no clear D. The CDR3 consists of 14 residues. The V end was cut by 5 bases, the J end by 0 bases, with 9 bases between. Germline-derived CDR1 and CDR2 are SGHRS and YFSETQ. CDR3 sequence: CASRVQSSGNTIYF. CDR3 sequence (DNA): TGCGCCAGCAGAGTACAGAGCTCTGGAAACACCATATATTTT.

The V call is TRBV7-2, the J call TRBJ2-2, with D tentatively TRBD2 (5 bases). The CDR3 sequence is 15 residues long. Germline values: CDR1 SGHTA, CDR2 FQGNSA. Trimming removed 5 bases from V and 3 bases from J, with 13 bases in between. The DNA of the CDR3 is TGTGCCAGCAGCCAAAACGGGGTAGACACCGGGGAGCTGTTTTTT. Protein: CASSQNGVDTGELFF.

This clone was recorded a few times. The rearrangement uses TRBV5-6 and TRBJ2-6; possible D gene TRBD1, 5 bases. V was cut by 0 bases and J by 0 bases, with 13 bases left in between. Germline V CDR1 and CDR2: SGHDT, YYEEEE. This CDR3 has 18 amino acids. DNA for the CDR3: TGTGCCAGCAGCTTGGAAGGGGCTTATAGCTCTGGGGCCAACGTCCTGACTTTC. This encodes CASSLEGAYSSGANVLTF.

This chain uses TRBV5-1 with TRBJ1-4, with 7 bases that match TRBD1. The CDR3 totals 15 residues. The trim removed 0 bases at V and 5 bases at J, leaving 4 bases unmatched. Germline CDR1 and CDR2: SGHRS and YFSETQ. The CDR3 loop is CASSLGTGRNEKLFF. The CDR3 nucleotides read TGCGCCAGCAGCTTGGGGACAGGACGCAATGAAAAACTGTTTTTT.

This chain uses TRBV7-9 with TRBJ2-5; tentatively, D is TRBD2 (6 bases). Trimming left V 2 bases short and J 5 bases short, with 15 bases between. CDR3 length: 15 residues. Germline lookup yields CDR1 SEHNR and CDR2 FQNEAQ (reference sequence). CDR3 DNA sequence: TGTGCCAGCAGCTTATTTTTGGCGGGAACGGAGACCCAGTACTTC. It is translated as CASSLFLAGTETQYF.

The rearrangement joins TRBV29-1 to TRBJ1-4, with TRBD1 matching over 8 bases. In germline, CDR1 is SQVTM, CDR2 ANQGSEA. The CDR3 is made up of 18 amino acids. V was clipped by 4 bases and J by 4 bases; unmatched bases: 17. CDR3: CSVVGVPGQDRFNEKLFF. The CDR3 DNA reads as TGCAGCGTTGTCGGCGTCCCGGGACAGGACCGGTTTAATGAAAAACTGTTTTTT.

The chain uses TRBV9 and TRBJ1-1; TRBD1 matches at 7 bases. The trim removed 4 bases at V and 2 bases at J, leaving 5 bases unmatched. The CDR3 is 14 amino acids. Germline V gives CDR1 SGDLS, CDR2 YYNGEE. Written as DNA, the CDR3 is TGTGCCAGCAGCAGTGGGACAGCTAACACTGAAGCTTTCTTT. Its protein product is CASSSGTANTEAFF.

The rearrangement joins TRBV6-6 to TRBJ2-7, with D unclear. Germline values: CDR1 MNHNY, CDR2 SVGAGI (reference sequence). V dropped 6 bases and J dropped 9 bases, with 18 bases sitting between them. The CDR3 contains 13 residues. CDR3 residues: CASSPIESLRQYF. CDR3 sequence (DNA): TGTGCCAGCAGCCCGATTGAGTCCTTAAGGCAGTACTTC.

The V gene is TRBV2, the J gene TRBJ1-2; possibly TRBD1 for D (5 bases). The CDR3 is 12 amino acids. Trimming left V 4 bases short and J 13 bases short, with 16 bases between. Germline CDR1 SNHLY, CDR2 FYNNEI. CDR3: CASSGAGVIGTF. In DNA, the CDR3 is TGTGCCAGCAGTGGCGCGGGGGTGATTGGCACCTTC. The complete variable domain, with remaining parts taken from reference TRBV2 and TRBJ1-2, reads EPEVTQTPSHQVTQMGQEVILRCVPISNHLYFYWYRQILGQKVEFLVSFYNNEISEKSEIFDDQFSVERPDGSNFTLKIRSTKLEDSAMYFCASSGAGVIGTFGSGTRLTVV.